Listed here is a single TCR beta chain. Authors' data handling: Scientists estimated how many nucleated cells there were by amplifying reference gene primers. Method: immunoSEQ multiplex PCR; TCRdb's copy keeps in-frame clones and lacks some. V and J calls and clone size are those listed in that table; D and trimming were worked out from the DNA. The table includes more than 95,000 clones, around 84% detected once. The entry originates in a study of blood T cell repertoires in COVID-19. About the research overall: Whether acute or convalescent, the COVID-19 samples came from the United States, Italy and Spain. The cDNA or gDNA used as material had been derived from T cells, B-cell-depleted T cells, or PBMCs.

This CDR3 is built from 15 residues. Germline CDR1 and CDR2: LGHNA and YNFKEQ. Trimming removed 1 base from V and 7 bases from J; junction bases left unmatched: 3. Source material: peripheral blood. J is TRBJ1-6 and V is TRBV4-2; 8 nucleotides match TRBD1. The receptor was isolated from a woman at least 80 years old with acute or convalescent COVID-19. This CDR3 reads CASSQGYRGNSPLHF. CDR3 in DNA: TGTGCCAGCAGCCAAGGGTACAGGGGGAATTCACCCCTCCACTTT.